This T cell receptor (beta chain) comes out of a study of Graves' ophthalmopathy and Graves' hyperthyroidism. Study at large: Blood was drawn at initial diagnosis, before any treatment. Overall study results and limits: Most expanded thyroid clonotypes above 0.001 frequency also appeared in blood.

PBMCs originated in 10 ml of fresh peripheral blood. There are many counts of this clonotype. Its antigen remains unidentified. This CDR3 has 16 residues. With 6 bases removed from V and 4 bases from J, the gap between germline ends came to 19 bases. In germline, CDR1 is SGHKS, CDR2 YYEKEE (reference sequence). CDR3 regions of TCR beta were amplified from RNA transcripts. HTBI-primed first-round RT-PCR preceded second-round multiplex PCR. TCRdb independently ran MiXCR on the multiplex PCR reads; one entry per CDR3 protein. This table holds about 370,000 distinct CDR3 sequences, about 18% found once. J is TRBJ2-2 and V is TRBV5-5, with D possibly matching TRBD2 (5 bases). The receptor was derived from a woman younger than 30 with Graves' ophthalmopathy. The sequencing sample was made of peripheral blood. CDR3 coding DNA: TGTGCCAGCAAGGTGTTTGGAGAACGGGGCACCGGGGAGCTGTTTTTT. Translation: CASKVFGERGTGELFF.